The sequence of this T cell receptor (beta chain) was determined in a study of T cell repertoires in cytomegalovirus infection. Study-wide results and limits: Of the TCR beta families, the public ones yielded a cumulative frequency that identified carriers of CMV plus the relevant HLA. There were HLA-C-restricted CMV-specific TCR beta clonotypes dominating the ex vivo response.

This clonotype was seen repeatedly, ten times or more. What it binds is unknown. The CDR3 is made up of 15 amino acids. Trimming pared 5 bases from V and 4 bases from J, leaving 17 bases between. Using its own MiXCR run on the reads, TCRdb lists one record per CDR3 protein. The table records roughly 300,000 distinct CDR3 sequences, 20% to 30% of them present only once. This chain joins TRBV12-3 or TRBV12-4 and TRBJ1-2; perhaps TRBD1 as D (5 bases). The source is a human donor in good health (CMV status not recorded). Some clones in this sample may be carry-over from other donors' samples. The specimen was PBMCs. This CDR3 is CASSPTPQGVYGYTF. The CDR3, as DNA: TGTGCCAGCAGTCCCACCCCCCAGGGAGTCTATGGCTACACCTTC.